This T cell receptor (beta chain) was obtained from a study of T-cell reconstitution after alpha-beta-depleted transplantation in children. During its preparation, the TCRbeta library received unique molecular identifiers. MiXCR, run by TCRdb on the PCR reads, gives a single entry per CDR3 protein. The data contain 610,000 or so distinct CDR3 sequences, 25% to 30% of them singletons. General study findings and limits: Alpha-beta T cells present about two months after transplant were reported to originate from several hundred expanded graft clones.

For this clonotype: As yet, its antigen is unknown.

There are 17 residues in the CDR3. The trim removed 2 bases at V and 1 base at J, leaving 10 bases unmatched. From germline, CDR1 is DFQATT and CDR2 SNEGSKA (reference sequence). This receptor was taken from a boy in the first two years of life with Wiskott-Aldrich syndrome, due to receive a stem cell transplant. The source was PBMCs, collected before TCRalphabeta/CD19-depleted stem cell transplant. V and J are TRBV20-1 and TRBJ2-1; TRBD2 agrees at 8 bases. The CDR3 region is CSARLREVLGSYNEQFF. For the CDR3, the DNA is TGCAGTGCTAGATTGCGGGAGGTCTTAGGGTCCTACAATGAGCAGTTCTTC.